This T cell receptor beta chain is from a study of shared clonotypes between healthy human individuals. Study observations and caveats: Clonotype sharing across four donors was observed for about 4.8% of naive CD4 clonotypes.

As concerns this clone: The antigen remains unidentified.

Germline values: CDR1 MNHNS, CDR2 SASEGT. The V end lost 5 bases, the J end lost 7 bases, and 9 bases lay between the germline ends. The CDR3 contains 13 residues. Assay used: immunoSEQ multiplex PCR; TCRdb lists only in-frame clones, some missing. Found here are around 350,000 clones, around 79% of them singletons; the top ten hold about 10%. The sample was memory CD4+ T cells sorted from blood. Subset noted: CD45RA-negative fraction. This TCR derives from a man between 25 and 39 years old in good health. This sequence joins TRBV6-1 and TRBJ1-6; D might be TRBD1 (5 bases). CDR3 region: CASSRDGNSPLHF. In nucleotides, the CDR3 is TGTGCCAGCAGTCGGGACGGGAATTCACCCCTCCACTTT.